This T cell receptor (beta chain) was obtained from a study of CD8 T cells in Susac syndrome. Study-level background: Active disease was present in about six of the sequenced Susac syndrome patients, and remission in roughly 8.

Study-level results: In Susac syndrome, the CD4+ T cell repertoires did not show clonal expansion.

It was with random hexamers that roughly 0.45 to 1 ug RNA was reverse transcribed. Across 54 Vbeta and 13 Jbeta, immunoSEQ multiplex PCR amplified TCR beta CDR3. In TCRdb, the immunoSEQ multiplex PCR reads were re-called with MiXCR into one record per CDR3 protein. The sample has approximately 190,000 distinct CDR3 sequences; around 95% are singletons. On this clonotype: Antigen unknown.

Germline CDR1 and CDR2: SGDLS and YYNGEE. CDR3 size: 13 residues. V lost 6 bases, J lost 5 bases, and 14 bases lay in between. TEMRA cells were FACS-enriched, unlike CD8+ and CD4+ T cells, which were negatively isolated. Source material: CD4+ T cells from PBMCs. The receptor was isolated from a human donor with Susac syndrome. This chain joins TRBV9 and TRBJ1-1; unclear D gene. The CDR3 loop is CASTRELGTEAFF. Written as DNA, the CDR3 is TGTGCCAGCACACGGGAGCTTGGAACTGAAGCTTTCTTT.